This is a list of T cell receptor beta chains from one sample in a study of blood T cell repertoires in COVID-19. The method was immunoSEQ multiplex PCR; TCRdb's version includes in-frame clones alone and lacks a portion of them. The data show about 90,000 clones, approximately 80% seen once. Sequencing used peripheral blood. Source of these receptors: a woman of 80 years or more with active or convalescent COVID-19. CDR3s include the opening cysteine and the closing phenylalanine or tryptophan. The D gene is left open where the match is weak. The size field is filled for only some rows; it gives once, few, many or a size class.

j_call d_call v_call clone_size cdr3_nt cdr3_aa
TRBJ2-7 TRBD2 TRBV5-1 - TGCGCCAGCAGCCCGGTCCGGGCGGGAGGGATCTCCTACGAGCAGTACTTC CASSPVRAGGISYEQYF
TRBJ2-3 TRBD2 TRBV19 - TGTGCCAGTAGGGACCTAGCGGGAGTAAGAGATACGCAGTATTTT CASRDLAGVRDTQYF
TRBJ2-2 TRBD1 TRBV18 - TGTGCCAGCTCATCAGGGACAGGGGGCCGGACCGGGGAGCTGTTTTTT CASSSGTGGRTGELFF
TRBJ2-1 - TRBV9 - TGTGCCAGCAGCATGACCAGCGGGTCCTACAATGAGCAGTTCTTC CASSMTSGSYNEQFF
TRBJ2-3 TRBD2 TRBV28 - TGTGCCAGCAGTTTACTAGCGGGGGTCACAGATACGCAGTATTTT CASSLLAGVTDTQYF
TRBJ1-1 TRBD1 TRBV7-2 - TGTGCCAGCAGCACCGGGACAGTGTGGACTGAAGCTTTCTTT CASSTGTVWTEAFF
TRBJ2-7 TRBD2 TRBV28 - TGTGCCAGCAGTTTGCCCGGGACTAGTAACTACGAGCAGTACTTC CASSLPGTSNYEQYF
TRBJ2-7 - TRBV10-3 - TGTGCCATCAGGCCAGACAGTAACTACGAGCAGTACTTC CAIRPDSNYEQYF
TRBJ1-5 - TRBV6-5 once TGTGCCAGCAGCTCGACAGGACGTCAGCCCCAGCATTTT CASSSTGRQPQHF
TRBJ1-1 TRBD1 TRBV6-2/TRBV6-3 - TGTGCCAGCAGTCTCGACAGGGTGAAGACTGAAGCTTTCTTT CASSLDRVKTEAFF
TRBJ1-2 - TRBV9 - TGTGCCAGCAGCGTAGGTCAGACTAACTATGGCTACACCTTC CASSVGQTNYGYTF
TRBJ2-2 TRBD1 TRBV7-9 - TGTGCCAGCAACGGACAGGGGATCGGGGAGCTGTTTTTT CASNGQGIGELFF
TRBJ2-3 TRBD1 TRBV27 - TGTGCCAGCAGTCCCTCGACAGGGTACACAGATACGCAGTATTTT CASSPSTGYTDTQYF
TRBJ1-2 - TRBV28 few TGTGCCAGCCGCTTTACAGGGCTCGGCTATGGCTACACCTTC CASRFTGLGYGYTF
TRBJ2-7 TRBD1 TRBV11-2 - TGTGCCAGCAGCCTGAGGACAGGGGGTCTTACCTACGAGCAGTACTTC CASSLRTGGLTYEQYF
TRBJ1-4 TRBD1 TRBV9 - TGTGCCAGCAGCGTCCGTACAGGGGCCAATGAAAAACTGTTTTTT CASSVRTGANEKLFF
TRBJ2-3 TRBD2 TRBV5-1 - TGCGCCAGCACTCCGGGACTAGCGGCAGATACGCAGTATTTT CASTPGLAADTQYF
TRBJ2-1 TRBD1 TRBV11-2 - TGTGCCAGCAGCTTAACTAAATACCGGGACAGGGGTTGGAATGAGCAGTTCTTC CASSLTKYRDRGWNEQFF
TRBJ1-5 TRBD1 TRBV2 - TGTGCCAGCAACCCGGGACAGCACCAGCCCCAGCATTTT CASNPGQHQPQHF
TRBJ2-1 TRBD2 TRBV7-3 - TGTGCCAGCAGCGAAGGGGCGGGAGAACAGTATGAGCAGTTCTTC CASSEGAGEQYEQFF
TRBJ2-1 TRBD1 TRBV7-2 - TGTGCCAGCAGCTTTAACAGGGGTATTGAGCAGTTCTTC CASSFNRGIEQFF
TRBJ2-2 TRBD1 TRBV19 - TGTGCCAGTATGCCCCGGGACAGAACAACCGGGGAGCTGTTTTTT CASMPRDRTTGELFF
TRBJ1-2 TRBD1 TRBV18 - TGTGCCAGCTCCCACGGGACAGCCTTGAACTATGGCTACACCTTC CASSHGTALNYGYTF
TRBJ1-1 - TRBV12-3/TRBV12-4 - TGTGCCAGCAGTTTAGAGCCAGGGAGGGCTTTCTTT CASSLEPGRAFF
TRBJ2-4 - TRBV7-9 once TGTGCCAGCAGCAGGACAGGGAGGGGGGACATTCAGTACTTC CASSRTGRGDIQYF
TRBJ1-6 - TRBV10-3 few TGTGCCACCAGTCTAGAGGAGAGCTCCTATAATTCACCCCTCCACTTT CATSLEESSYNSPLHF
TRBJ2-5 - TRBV28 - TGTGCCAGCAGTACAGGGCTAGGGGGAGAGACCCAGTACTTC CASSTGLGGETQYF
TRBJ1-1 - TRBV19 - TGTGCCAGTAGTAACAGGGTCAACACTGAAGCTTTCTTT CASSNRVNTEAFF
TRBJ2-1 - TRBV9 once TGTGCCAGCAGCGTAACCGGAGGCTCCTACAATGAGCAGTTCTTC CASSVTGGSYNEQFF